The clone carrying this TCR beta chain was detected ten times or more. Its antigen is still unknown. This CDR3 comprises 14 residues. The V gene end was trimmed by 6 bases and the J gene end by 4 bases; junction bases not matched to a gene: 8. Germline V gives CDR1 DFQATT, CDR2 SNEGSKA (reference sequence). The data belong to a study of regulatory T cells in long-lasting Graves disease. Overall study: Those Graves' patients who were newly diagnosed had been on antithyroid drugs under 3 months.

Both iRepertoire HTBI primers and Arm-PCR of CDR3 regions were used to build the TCR beta libraries. A single record per CDR3 protein comes from TCRdb applying MiXCR to the multiplex PCR reads. The repertoire consists of around 450,000 distinct CDR3 sequences, with 15% to 20% occurring once and the leading ten covering 12%. Time point described: newly diagnosed GD, antithyroid drugs for less than 3 months. After RNA was extracted from PBMCs, the TCR library was made from it. Study conclusions and caveats: Among samples with persistent disease, TRBV28, TRBJ1-2 and TRBJ2-5 were favored.

These sequences were also reported in another study, on T cells in Graves' hyperthyroidism and ophthalmopathy.

The clonotype was recovered from a man in his forties with Graves disease. The chain is built from TRBV20-1 and TRBJ2-5, with 10 bases lining up with TRBD1. This specimen was peripheral blood mononuclear cells (PBMCs), taken at new diagnosis, from a patient treated with antithyroid drugs. The CDR3 DNA reads as TGCAGTGCGGGGGACAGGGGTATAGTAGAGACCCAGTACTTC. Its translation: CSAGDRGIVETQYF.